This passage covers 4 T cell receptor beta chains from one sample sequenced in a study of Ad26.COV2.S vaccination and SARS-CoV-2 variants. The assay was immunoSEQ multiplex PCR, and TCRdb's table has in-frame clones only and misses some. The repertoire includes approximately 400,000 clones, roughly 80% of them detected once, and approximately 7% sits in the top ten. Indicated treatment: around 19 received Ad26.COV2.S at low or high dose, single or two shots; about 5 received placebo; per-sample allocation not given. It was on day 63 after the first vaccine or placebo injection that samples were taken. The sequencing here drew on peripheral blood, taken in a trial of Ad26.COV2.S vaccine versus placebo. The receptors were gathered from a person aged 18-65 years who received the Ad26.COV2.S COVID-19 vaccine or a placebo.

The chain uses TRBV15 and TRBJ1-2; D uncertain. Trimming cost V 3 bases and J 3 bases, with 14 bases left between them. The CDR3 loop spans 15 amino acids. Germline CDR1 is LNHNV and CDR2 is YYDKDF (reference sequence). The chain's CDR3 is CATSRGTPPDYGYTF. The DNA of the CDR3 is TGTGCCACCAGCAGGGGAACCCCTCCGGACTATGGCTACACCTTC.

This rearrangement joins TRBV18 to TRBJ2-3; D uncertain. V shed 0 bases and J shed 4 bases, with 5 bases lying between them. This CDR3 has 13 amino acids. CDR1 is KGHSH, CDR2 LQKENI, per germline. CDR3 amino acids: CASSPPLSDTQYF. For the CDR3, the DNA is TGTGCCAGCTCACCACCTCTATCAGATACGCAGTATTTT.

Remarks on this clone: Other DNA sequences in this sample translate to the same CDR3. The chain uses TRBV6-5 and TRBJ2-7, with 9 bases lining up with TRBD2. J lost 3 bases, V lost 7 bases, and 10 bases had no gene match. The CDR3 extends over 15 amino acids. Germline V gene sequence: CDR1 MNHEY, CDR2 SVGAGI. The CDR3 DNA reads as TGTGCCAGCACCCAGCGGGGGGCGGGGGTCTACGAGCAGTACTTC. Amino acid sequence: CASTQRGAGVYEQYF.

The V call is TRBV11-3, the J call TRBJ1-4; no clear D gene. This CDR3 has 14 amino acids. Deletions cut 3 bases from V and 4 bases from J, with 9 bases between. Germline-derived CDR1 and CDR2 are SGHNT and YENEEA. The CDR3 region has the DNA TGTGCCAGCAGCTTGAGGGCCCTTAATGAAAAACTGTTTTTT. Translating it yields CASSLRALNEKLFF.